The clone carrying this TCR beta chain was seen more than once but under ten times. The source of the sample is a study of T-cell reconstitution after alpha-beta-depleted transplantation in children. This CDR3 has 15 residues. Germline CDR1 is MNHEY and CDR2 is SMNVEV (reference sequence). V lost 5 bases and J 5 bases, leaving 18 bases between the germline ends. During its preparation, the TCRbeta library received unique molecular identifiers. Each CDR3 protein is one row after TCRdb ran MiXCR on the PCR reads. The sample consists of about 610,000 distinct CDR3 sequences, 10% to 13% of them appearing once.

Here the sequenced sample was PBMCs from the stem cell graft donor, taken from the stem cell graft. The receptor comes from a human donor who donated a stem cell graft to a child with acute myeloid leukemia. This chain connects TRBV27 to TRBJ2-5; either TRBD1 or TRBD2 may fit D (7 bases each). CDR3 sequence: CASSHLGGTVETQYF. The CDR3 DNA reads TGTGCCAGCAGTCACCTCGGGGGGACAGTTGAGACCCAGTACTTC.